The T cell receptor (beta chain) described here comes from a study of STAT3 mutations in large granular lymphocyte leukemia. A remark on this clone: Antigen specificity is unknown.

Whole-study findings and limits: At least one immunodominant TCR beta clonotype appeared in every T-cell large granular lymphocyte leukemia patient.

The V gene's germline CDR1 is KGHSH and CDR2 LQKENI. V lost 6 bases to trimming and J lost 6 bases, with 18 bases between them. The CDR3 extends over 15 amino acids. TCRdb's table, derived via immunoSEQ multiplex PCR, lists solely in-frame clones and lacks some. The sample holds approximately 3,000 clones, approximately 88% seen once. The sample was peripheral blood mononuclear cells. The chain has TRBV18 and TRBJ1-5; no clear D. This TCR derives from a man aged 35 to 55 with T-cell large granular lymphocyte leukemia. Some clones in this sample may be carry-over from other donors' samples. CDR3 protein: CASSPSEGSGQPQHF. In DNA, the CDR3 is TGTGCCAGCTCGCCCTCCGAGGGAAGCGGTCAGCCCCAGCATTTT. Complete variable domain (other parts from reference TRBV18 and TRBJ1-5): NAGVMQNPRHLVRRRGQEARLRCSPMKGHSHVYWYRQLPEEGLKFMVYLQKENIIDESGMPKERFSAEFPKEGPSILRIQQVVRGDSAAYFCASSPSEGSGQPQHFGDGTRLSIL.